The 20 T cell receptor beta chains below all came from one sample that was sequenced in a study of blood T cell repertoires in COVID-19. The table came from immunoSEQ multiplex PCR; TCRdb's copy has only in-frame clones and leaves some out. The table records about 150,000 clones, roughly 80% of them present only once. Specimen: peripheral blood. The receptors shown here come from a woman aged 55-75 years with COVID-19, enrolled during active disease.

This clone occurred a few times. This chain joins TRBV12-3 or TRBV12-4 and TRBJ1-1; the D is unclear. The CDR3 covers 13 residues. Between the trimmed V and J ends, which lost 6 bases and 4 bases, there was a span of 12 bases. The CDR3 reads CASRPRHFTEAFF. CDR3 DNA: TGTGCCAGCAGGCCCAGACACTTCACTGAAGCTTTCTTT.

The genes are TRBV7-6 and TRBJ2-2, with TRBD2 matching 10 bases. The V and J ends lost 6 bases and 6 bases, in that order; junction bases with no gene match: 10. CDR3 length equals 16 residues. Per germline, CDR1 SGHVS and CDR2 FNYEAQ. In DNA, the CDR3 is TGTGCCAGCAGTCTACTAGCGGGGAAAGGCGCCGGGGAGCTGTTTTTT. Translating gives CASSLLAGKGAGELFF.

The gene calls are TRBV7-9 and TRBJ2-1; 7 bases agree with TRBD1. J lost 6 bases, V lost 3 bases, and 5 bases had no gene match. From germline, CDR1 is SEHNR and CDR2 FQNEAQ (reference sequence). There are 14 residues in the CDR3. CDR3 residues: CASSFGQVGNEQFF. Written as DNA, the CDR3 is TGTGCCAGCAGCTTTGGACAGGTCGGCAATGAGCAGTTCTTC.

This sequence joins TRBV19 and TRBJ2-1; D is unresolved. This CDR3 spans 14 amino acids. Per germline, CDR1 LNHDA and CDR2 SQIVND (reference sequence). V gave up 5 bases and J gave up 7 bases, with 15 bases separating them. The CDR3: CASSLHLSTNEQFF. For the CDR3, the DNA is TGTGCCAGTAGTCTCCACTTGTCAACGAATGAGCAGTTCTTC.

The gene calls are TRBV19 and TRBJ2-4; 9 bases are a match to TRBD2. Trimming took 6 bases from V and 4 from J; bases not matched to a gene: 4. Germline-derived CDR1 and CDR2 are LNHDA and SQIVND (reference sequence). The CDR3 sequence is 14 residues long. The CDR3 nucleotides are TGTGCCAGTAGGACCAGCGGGGGGAAAAACATTCAGTACTTC. This translates into CASRTSGGKNIQYF.

The chain is built from TRBV5-1 and TRBJ2-5; 10 nucleotides line up with TRBD1. The CDR3 has 21 amino acids. Trimming cost V 0 bases and J 4 bases; bases outside gene matches: 21. Per the germline V gene, CDR1 is SGHRS and CDR2 is YFSETQ. CDR3 region: CASSLEVVRQGAIRLGETQYF. CDR3 DNA: TGCGCCAGCAGCTTGGAGGTAGTCCGACAGGGGGCTATCCGGTTGGGAGAGACCCAGTACTTC.

The rearrangement uses TRBV7-9 and TRBJ2-1; 8 positions match TRBD2. In germline, CDR1 is SEHNR, CDR2 FQNEAQ (reference sequence). The CDR3 has 14 residues. Trimming took 5 bases from V and 7 from J; bases not matched to a gene: 7. CDR3 loop: CASSPWTSKNEQFF. DNA for the CDR3: TGTGCCAGCAGCCCGTGGACTAGCAAAAATGAGCAGTTCTTC.

This clone was observed a few times. The genes are TRBV6-5 and TRBJ1-2, with 7 nucleotides matching TRBD1. The CDR3 sequence is 13 residues long. From germline, CDR1 is MNHEY and CDR2 SVGAGI. After removal of 6 bases from V and 4 bases from J, the junction contained 5 bases not matched to a gene. CDR3 residues: CASSLGGFYGYTF. In DNA, the CDR3 is TGTGCCAGCAGCTTAGGGGGCTTCTATGGCTACACCTTC.

The J gene is TRBJ2-5, the V gene TRBV11-2; 7 nucleotides align to TRBD2. The germline V gene encodes CDR1 SGHAT and CDR2 FQNNGV. The junction had 6 bases not matched to a gene; V was cut back by 3 bases and J by 5 bases. CDR3 length: 14 residues. CDR3: CASSFGGWGETQYF. The CDR3 DNA reads TGTGCCAGCAGCTTCGGGGGGTGGGGTGAGACCCAGTACTTC.

The gene calls are TRBV6-5 and TRBJ2-7; 9 positions match TRBD1. The CDR3 sequence is 14 residues long. Germline CDR1 and CDR2: MNHEY and SVGAGI. V trimming: 7 bases; J trimming: 0 bases; junction bases outside the gene matches: 4. CDR3 in DNA: TGTGCCAGCAAAACGGGACAGGGCTCCTACGAGCAGTACGTC. Its translation: CASKTGQGSYEQYV.

The CDR3 DNA is TGTGCCAGCAGGGGAGATGGCTACACCTTC. It encodes CASRGDGYTF. The chain has TRBV6-5 and TRBJ1-2; D not certain. The ends were cut back, 6 bases at V and 6 bases at J, with 5 bases in the middle. Germline V gene sequence: CDR1 MNHEY, CDR2 SVGAGI. CDR3 length equals 10 residues.

This clone was counted between two and nine times. The chain combines TRBV9 with TRBJ1-1, with D uncertain. Trimming removed 0 bases from V and 0 bases from J, with 6 bases in between. This CDR3 has 14 residues. Germline-derived CDR1 and CDR2 are SGDLS and YYNGEE. The CDR3 sequence: CASSVGRMNTEAFF. The DNA of the CDR3 is TGTGCCAGCAGCGTAGGGAGAATGAACACTGAAGCTTTCTTT.

The V gene is TRBV9, the J gene TRBJ1-3; D is uncertain. Trimming took off 3 bases at V and 3 bases at J, with 13 bases between the two ends. This CDR3 has 15 residues. Germline CDR1 is SGDLS and CDR2 is YYNGEE. The CDR3 protein is CASSAGSLGGNTIYF. DNA for the CDR3: TGTGCCAGCAGCGCCGGGTCCCTCGGTGGAAACACCATATATTTT. Supplemented by reference TRBV9 and TRBJ1-3, the full variable domain reads DSGVTQTPKHLITATGQRVTLRCSPRSGDLSVYWYQQSLDQGLQFLIQYYNGEERAKGNILERFSAQQFPDLHSELNLSSLELGDSALYFCASSAGSLGGNTIYFGEGSWLTVV.

The chain recombines TRBV30 with TRBJ1-4, with no clear D. Per germline, CDR1 GTSNPN and CDR2 SVGIG (reference sequence). Trimming stripped 5 bases from V and 5 bases from J, with 12 bases between. This CDR3 contains 13 residues. The CDR3 coding sequence is TGTGCCTGGCGGCCACTCGGGAATGAAAAACTGTTTTTT. Translating it yields CAWRPLGNEKLFF.

J is TRBJ2-3 and V is TRBV7-2; no definite D call. In germline, CDR1 is SGHTA, CDR2 FQGNSA. Trimming left V 5 bases short and J 0 bases short, with 12 bases between. This CDR3 is built from 15 residues. CDR3 sequence: CASSPWSISTDTQYF. In DNA form, the CDR3 reads TGTGCCAGCAGCCCCTGGAGTATTAGCACAGATACGCAGTATTTT. The entire variable domain, with the rest obtained from reference TRBV7-2 and TRBJ2-3, is as follows: GAGVSQSPSNKVTEKGKDVELRCDPISGHTALYWYRQSLGQGLEFLIYFQGNSAPDKSGLPSDRFSAERTGGSVSTLTIQRTQQEDSAVYLCASSPWSISTDTQYFGPGTRLTVL.

The chain joins TRBV7-3 to TRBJ2-7; 7 bases fit TRBD1. The CDR3 covers 15 residues. The germline V gene has CDR1 SGHTA and CDR2 FQGTGA. The ends lost 0 bases at V and 3 bases at J; junction bases unmatched: 5. The CDR3 region is CASSLTGGQVYEQYF. The CDR3 DNA is TGTGCCAGCAGCTTAACGGGTGGACAGGTCTACGAGCAGTACTTC.

V usage is TRBV6-5 and J usage is TRBJ1-1; TRBD1 matches at 7 bases. Germline CDR1 is MNHEY and CDR2 is SVGAGI. J lost 11 bases, V lost 7 bases, and 13 bases had no gene match. This CDR3 spans 13 amino acids. CDR3 sequence reads: CASTGGGRGMAFF. In DNA, the CDR3 is TGTGCCAGCACCGGAGGGGGCAGAGGAATGGCTTTCTTT.

The J gene is TRBJ1-6, the V gene TRBV6-6; perhaps TRBD1 as D (5 bases). The V gene's germline CDR1 is MNHNY and CDR2 SVGAGI (reference sequence). The CDR3 is made up of 12 amino acids. The V gene lost 7 bases and the J gene lost 7 bases, with 8 bases spanning the gap. The CDR3 spells CASTPGNSPLHF. CDR3 DNA sequence: TGTGCCAGCACCCCAGGGAATTCACCCCTCCACTTT.

V gene TRBV9 combines with J gene TRBJ2-5; 7 nucleotides align to TRBD2. Germline assignment: CDR1 SGDLS and CDR2 YYNGEE. V was pared by 1 base and J by 0 bases, with 12 bases of the junction left unmatched. There are 18 residues in the CDR3. CDR3 DNA: TGTGCCAGCAGCGTATCTGGGGGGGGAGTGTCGTACCAAGAGACCCAGTACTTC. It specifies CASSVSGGGVSYQETQYF.

This chain joins TRBV30 and TRBJ2-1, with unresolved D. Germline loops: CDR1 GTSNPN, CDR2 SVGIG (reference sequence). Trimming took off 6 bases at V and 8 bases at J, with 2 bases between the two ends. CDR3 length: 8 residues. The CDR3 is CACDEQFF. In DNA form, the CDR3 reads TGTGCCTGCGATGAGCAGTTCTTC.